This T cell receptor (beta chain) was recovered during a study of sequential checkpoint blockade in melanoma. Across the study: Each arm's sequence ended with maintenance nivolumab.

Treatment specified: randomized to nivolumab then ipilimumab (arm A) or the reverse (arm B). None of the patients previously received DNA-damaging chemotherapy. Live CD3+CD8+ CD19− CD56− cells were sorted from PBMCs. Profiling relied on immunoSEQ multiplex PCR, and the TCRdb table lists in-frame clones only, not all of them. The table records approximately 5,200 clones, about 73% of them present only once. In germline, CDR1 is SGHDT, CDR2 YYEEEE. There are 18 residues in the CDR3. Trimming removed 2 bases from V and 1 base from J; junction bases left unmatched: 14. This clonotype was obtained from a human donor with melanoma. The V and J genes are TRBV5-6 and TRBJ1-2; 7 bases are shared with TRBD1. The specimen was CD8+ T cells sorted from blood (inferred from file names), collected from a patient given nivolumab and ipilimumab in sequence. The CDR3 sequence: CASSFSFVLGQHNYGYTF. DNA for the CDR3: TGTGCCAGCAGCTTCAGTTTTGTTCTGGGACAGCATAACTATGGCTACACCTTC.